Detailed here is one T cell receptor beta chain. This clonotype was found a few times. No much larger clone exists at a distance of one base, and base qualities are not known. Synthesis of TCR cDNA relied on 5'RACE template switching, a step that introduced a universal primer site along with unique molecular identifiers. cDNA synthesis was primed from both the TCR alpha and TCR beta constant segments. Libraries were amplified in two PCR steps, with sample barcodes and sequencing adapters added in the second step. Libraries were sequenced on Illumina HiSeq 2500 (2x100 bp) or NovaSeq (2x150 bp). Under the source paper's analysis protocol: MIGEC was used to demultiplex reads and collapse the reads into UMI consensus sequences, and MiXCR was used for V(D)J alignment. Clonotypes responding to the vaccine were identified with edgeR on replicate PBMC samples, with the criteria of FDR below 0.01 and a log2 fold change above 5 up to day 15. Each bulk clonotype was labeled CD4 or CD8 based on which sequenced repertoire, CD4 or CD8, contained the clonotype at higher abundance. NS4B-specific clonotypes were defined as those at least 10-fold enriched in dextramer-positive over dextramer-negative fractions; CD4-biased clonotypes were excluded. Through fastp at Q25 and MiXCR, TCRdb rebuilt clones from the public reads, retaining in-frame beta chains. Identical CDR3 proteins give one entry, which carries the most common genes and DNA. TCRdb assigned the V and J calls; the authors' analysis was not used. This sample gives over 85,000 distinct CDR3 sequences in total; about 8.2% of them show up just once. The ten largest make up around 16% of the sample.

According to the study, the label for this sample's treatment or condition signals: live attenuated yellow fever vaccine strain. A standard Ficoll-Paque protocol was used to isolate PBMCs from peripheral blood. Epitope-specific CD8 T cells were sorted with a dextramer loaded with the yellow fever NS4B epitope peptide, and anti-CD3 and anti-CD8 staining was applied. TriZol was used to extract RNA from bulk PBMCs, CD4 and CD8 fractions, and dextramer-positive and dextramer-negative fractions. The record originates from a study of T cells after yellow fever vaccination (dated 2019 in TCRdb). The study in broad terms: Libraries from fractions with low cell numbers were prepared with the SMART-Seq v4 Ultra Low Input RNA kit. To follow T-cell clones before and after both primary and booster YFV17D yellow fever vaccination, bulk TCR alpha and beta repertoires underwent longitudinal sequencing. Two healthy male donors made up the cohort, one aged 18 to 30 years and the other aged 30 to 39 years. Bulk PBMC replicates and cell subsets were isolated from blood drawn at multiple timepoints before and after both primary and secondary immunization. General study outcomes and caveats: Most clones expanded after primary vaccination were re-detected after the booster (approximately 95% of CD4 and roughly 85% of CD8), suggesting broad memory maintenance. The secondary T-cell response was weaker than the primary response but faster, peaking on day 5 instead of day 15. Because the study included only a couple of donors, the extent to which the findings can be generalized is limited. Because abundant contaminating clonotypes from the bulk population could be contained in FACS-sorted repertoires, computational filtering was required. A small fraction of clonotypes appeared in both the CD4 and CD8 compartments, likely as a result of convergent recombination.

Per the germline V gene, KGHSH is the CDR1 and LQKENI is the CDR2. V is cut by 2 bases and J by 0 bases, and the space between the germline ends is 5 bases. Reading from cysteine to phenylalanine, the CDR3 counts 13 amino acids. The CDR3 DNA has 39 bases and is translated from base 1. Sequencing was performed on CD8+ T cells not binding an NS4B(214-222) dextramer, sorted from PBMCs, taken approximately 15 days after the first yellow fever vaccination. This specimen's cell subset or site label, interpreted: NS4B epitope dextramer-negative CD8 T cells. This TCR derives from a man in his late teens or twenties who received the YFV17D yellow fever vaccine. Recombination joined TRBV18 with TRBJ2-7; too little of a D gene remains to name it. The CDR3 is CASSPEDSYEQYF. The nucleotide sequence is given as TGTGCCAGCTCACCAGAGGACTCCTACGAGCAGTACTTC.